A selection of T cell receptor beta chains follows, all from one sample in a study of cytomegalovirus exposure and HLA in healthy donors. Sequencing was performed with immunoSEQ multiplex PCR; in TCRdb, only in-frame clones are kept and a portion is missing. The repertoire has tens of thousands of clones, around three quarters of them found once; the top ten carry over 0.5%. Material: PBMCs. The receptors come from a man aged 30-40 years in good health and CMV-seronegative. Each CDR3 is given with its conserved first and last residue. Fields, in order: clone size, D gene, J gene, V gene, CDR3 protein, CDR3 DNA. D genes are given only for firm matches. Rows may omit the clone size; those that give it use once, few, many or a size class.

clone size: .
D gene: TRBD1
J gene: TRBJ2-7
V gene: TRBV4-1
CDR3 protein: CASSRGQGGLYEQYF
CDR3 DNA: TGCGCCAGCAGCCGCGGACAGGGGGGTCTGTACGAGCAGTACTTC

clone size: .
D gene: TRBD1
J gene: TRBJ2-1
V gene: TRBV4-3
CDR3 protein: CASSSGTGLFGEQFF
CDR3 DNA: TGCGCCAGCAGCTCCGGGACAGGGCTATTCGGTGAGCAGTTCTTC

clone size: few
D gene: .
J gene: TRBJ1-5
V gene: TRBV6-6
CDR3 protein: CASSLSGSNQPQHF
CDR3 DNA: TGTGCCAGCAGTTTATCGGGGAGCAATCAGCCCCAGCATTTT

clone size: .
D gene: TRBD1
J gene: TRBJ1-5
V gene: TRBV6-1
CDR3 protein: CASSEDKSLPGQGQPQHF
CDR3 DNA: TGTGCCAGCAGTGAAGATAAAAGTCTTCCGGGACAGGGTCAGCCCCAGCATTTT

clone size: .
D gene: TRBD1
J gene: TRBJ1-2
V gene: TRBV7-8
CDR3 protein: CASSLKPTGTGIYGYTF
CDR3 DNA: TGTGCCAGCAGCCTAAAACCAACCGGGACAGGGATCTATGGCTACACCTTC

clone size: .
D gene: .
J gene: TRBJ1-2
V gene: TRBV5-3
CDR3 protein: CAVHGGALQYGYTF
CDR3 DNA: TGTGCCGTCCATGGGGGGGCCCTGCAATATGGCTACACCTTC

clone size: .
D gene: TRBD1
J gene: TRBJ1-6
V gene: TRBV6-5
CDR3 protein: CASRHSGQAASPLHF
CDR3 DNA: TGTGCCAGCAGGCACTCGGGACAGGCAGCGTCACCCCTCCACTTT

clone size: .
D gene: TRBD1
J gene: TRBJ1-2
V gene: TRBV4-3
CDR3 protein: CASSQDSGGDHGYTF
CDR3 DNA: TGCGCCAGCAGCCAAGATTCAGGGGGCGACCATGGCTACACCTTC

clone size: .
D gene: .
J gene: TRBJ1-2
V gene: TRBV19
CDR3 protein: CASSIRQGHYGYTF
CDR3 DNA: TGTGCCAGTAGTATCCGCCAGGGCCACTATGGCTACACCTTC

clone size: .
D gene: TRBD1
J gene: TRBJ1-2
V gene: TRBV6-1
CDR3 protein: CASSYGQADGYTF
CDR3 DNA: TGTGCCAGCAGTTATGGACAGGCGGATGGCTACACCTTC

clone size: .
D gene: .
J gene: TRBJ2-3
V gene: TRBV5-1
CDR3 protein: CASSVPFRELDTDTQYF
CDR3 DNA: TGCGCCAGCAGCGTGCCCTTCCGGGAATTAGACACAGATACGCAGTATTTT

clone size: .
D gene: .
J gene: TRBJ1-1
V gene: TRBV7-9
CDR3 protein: CASSRENTEAFF
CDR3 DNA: TGTGCCAGCAGCCGGGAGAACACTGAAGCTTTCTTT

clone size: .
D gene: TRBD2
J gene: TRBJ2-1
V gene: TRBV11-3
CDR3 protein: CASSPGLAGHSDEQFF
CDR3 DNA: TGTGCCAGCAGCCCCGGACTAGCGGGCCATTCCGATGAGCAGTTCTTC

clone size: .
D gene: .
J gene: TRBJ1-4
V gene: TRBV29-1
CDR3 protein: CSARTARNEKLFF
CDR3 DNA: TGCAGCGCCCGAACAGCCCGTAATGAAAAACTGTTTTTT

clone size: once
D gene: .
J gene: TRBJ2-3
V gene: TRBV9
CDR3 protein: CASSVSVEGGDTQYF
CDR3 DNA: TGTGCCAGCAGCGTTAGCGTTGAAGGAGGGGATACGCAGTATTTT

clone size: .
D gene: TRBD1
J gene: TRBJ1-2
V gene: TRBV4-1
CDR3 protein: CASSQGLDRGFNYGYTF
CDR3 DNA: TGCGCCAGCAGCCAAGGGTTGGACAGGGGATTTAACTATGGCTACACCTTC

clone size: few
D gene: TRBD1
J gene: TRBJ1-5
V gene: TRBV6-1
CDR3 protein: CASSERTGGAGPQHF
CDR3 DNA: TGTGCCAGCAGTGAACGGACAGGAGGAGCTGGTCCCCAGCATTTT

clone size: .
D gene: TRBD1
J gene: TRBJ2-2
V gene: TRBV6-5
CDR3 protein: CASSYTRQGTGELFF
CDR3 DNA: TGTGCCAGCAGTTACACCCGACAGGGCACCGGGGAGCTGTTTTTT

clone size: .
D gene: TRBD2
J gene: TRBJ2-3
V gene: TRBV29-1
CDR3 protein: CSVEDGTSGTDTQYF
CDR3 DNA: TGCAGCGTTGAAGACGGGACTAGCGGCACAGATACGCAGTATTTT

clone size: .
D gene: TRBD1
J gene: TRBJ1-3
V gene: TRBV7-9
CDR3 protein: CASHGQGGTGNTIYF
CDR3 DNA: TGTGCCAGCCATGGACAGGGAGGGACTGGAAACACCATATATTTT

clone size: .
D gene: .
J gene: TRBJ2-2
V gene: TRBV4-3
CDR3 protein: CASSQAVQRDDTGELFF
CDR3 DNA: TGCGCCAGCAGCCAAGCGGTTCAGAGGGATGACACCGGGGAGCTGTTTTTT

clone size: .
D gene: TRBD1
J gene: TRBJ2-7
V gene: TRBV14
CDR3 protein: CASSQYPDRDEQYF
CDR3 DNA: TGTGCCAGCAGCCAATACCCGGACAGGGACGAGCAGTACTTC

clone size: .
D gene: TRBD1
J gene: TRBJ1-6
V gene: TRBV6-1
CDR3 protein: CASSGQGTSYNSPLHF
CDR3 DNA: TGTGCCAGCAGTGGACAGGGGACCTCCTATAATTCACCCCTCCACTTT

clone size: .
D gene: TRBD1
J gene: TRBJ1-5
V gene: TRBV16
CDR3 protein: CASSQSAGQGAINQPQHF
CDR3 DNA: TGTGCCAGCAGCCAATCGGCGGGACAGGGGGCCATCAATCAGCCCCAGCATTTT

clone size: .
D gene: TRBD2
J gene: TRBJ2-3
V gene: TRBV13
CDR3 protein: CASSLQLASSTDTQYF
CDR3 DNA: TGTGCCAGCAGCTTACAACTAGCGTCCAGCACAGATACGCAGTATTTT

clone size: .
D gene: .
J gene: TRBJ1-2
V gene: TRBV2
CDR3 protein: CASRLFAGGINYGYTF
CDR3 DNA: TGTGCCAGCAGACTCTTCGCGGGGGGCATCAACTATGGCTACACCTTC

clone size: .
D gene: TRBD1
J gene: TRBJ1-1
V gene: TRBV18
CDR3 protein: CASSLGTGKNTEAFF
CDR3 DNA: TGTGCCAGCTCATTAGGGACAGGGAAAAACACTGAAGCTTTCTTT

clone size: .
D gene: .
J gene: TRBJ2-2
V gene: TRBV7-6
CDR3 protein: CASSPTNTGELFF
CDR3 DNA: TGTGCCAGCAGCCCAACGAACACCGGGGAGCTGTTTTTT

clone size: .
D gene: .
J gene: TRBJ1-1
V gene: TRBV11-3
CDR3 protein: CASSPERNTEAFF
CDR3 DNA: TGTGCCAGCAGCCCCGAGCGGAACACTGAAGCTTTCTTT

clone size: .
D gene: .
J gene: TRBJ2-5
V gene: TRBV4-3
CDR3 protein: CASSQGQGGGTQYF
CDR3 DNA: TGCGCCAGCAGCCAAGGGCAGGGCGGCGGGACCCAGTACTTC

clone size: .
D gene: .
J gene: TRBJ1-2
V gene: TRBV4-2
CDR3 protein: CASSQETGPNYGYTF
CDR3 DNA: TGTGCCAGCAGCCAAGAAACAGGACCTAACTATGGCTACACCTTC

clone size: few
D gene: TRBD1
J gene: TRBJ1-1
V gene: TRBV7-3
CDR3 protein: CASSLTGGDTEAFF
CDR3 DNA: TGTGCCAGCAGCCTCACAGGGGGCGACACTGAAGCTTTCTTT

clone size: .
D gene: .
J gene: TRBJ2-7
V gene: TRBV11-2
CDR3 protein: CASSLSDAGTYEQYF
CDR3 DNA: TGTGCCAGCAGCTTATCAGACGCGGGGACCTACGAGCAGTACTTC

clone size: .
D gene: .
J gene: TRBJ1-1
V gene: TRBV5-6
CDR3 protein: CASSLGGGLAFF
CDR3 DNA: TGTGCCAGCAGCTTGGGAGGCGGGCTGGCTTTCTTT

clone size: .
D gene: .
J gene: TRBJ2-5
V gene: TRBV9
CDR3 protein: CASSPLGGETQYF
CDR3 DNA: TGTGCCAGCAGCCCCTTAGGGGGAGAGACCCAGTACTTC

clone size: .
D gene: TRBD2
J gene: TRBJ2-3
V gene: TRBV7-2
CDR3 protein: CASSSSGGAWDTQYF
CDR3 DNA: TGTGCCAGCAGCTCTAGCGGGGGGGCATGGGATACGCAGTATTTT

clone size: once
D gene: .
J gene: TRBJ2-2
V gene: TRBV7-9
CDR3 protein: CASSFWATNTGELFF
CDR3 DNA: TGTGCCAGCAGCTTTTGGGCAACGAACACCGGGGAGCTGTTTTTT

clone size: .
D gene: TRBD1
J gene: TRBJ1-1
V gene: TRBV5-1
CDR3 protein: CASSGQGWGNTEAFF
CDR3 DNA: TGCGCCAGCAGCGGACAGGGGTGGGGAAACACTGAAGCTTTCTTT

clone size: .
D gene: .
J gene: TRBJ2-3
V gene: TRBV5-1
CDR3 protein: CASSGSSSTDTQYF
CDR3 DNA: TGCGCCAGCAGCGGGAGTTCTAGCACAGATACGCAGTATTTT

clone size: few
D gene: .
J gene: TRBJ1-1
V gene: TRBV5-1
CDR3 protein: CASSYDRRKNTEAFF
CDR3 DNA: TGCGCCAGCAGCTATGACAGGAGGAAGAACACTGAAGCTTTCTTT

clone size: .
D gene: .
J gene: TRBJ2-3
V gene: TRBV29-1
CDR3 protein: CSVVAGLSTDTQYF
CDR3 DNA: TGCAGCGTTGTCGCGGGGCTTAGCACAGATACGCAGTATTTT

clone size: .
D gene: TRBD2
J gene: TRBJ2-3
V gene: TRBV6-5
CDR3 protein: CASLHGTSGADTQYF
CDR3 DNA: TGTGCCAGCCTACATGGGACTAGCGGTGCAGATACGCAGTATTTT

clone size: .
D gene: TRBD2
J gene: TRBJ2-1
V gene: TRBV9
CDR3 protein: CASSVGTSGRGQFF
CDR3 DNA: TGTGCCAGCAGCGTAGGGACTAGCGGGAGGGGACAGTTCTTC

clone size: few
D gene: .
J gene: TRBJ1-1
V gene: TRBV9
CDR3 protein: CASSVDLNTEAFF
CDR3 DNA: TGTGCCAGCAGCGTGGACTTGAACACTGAAGCTTTCTTT

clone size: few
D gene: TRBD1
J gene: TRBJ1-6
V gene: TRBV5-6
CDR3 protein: CASSLLGQADNSPLHF
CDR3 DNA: TGTGCCAGCAGCTTGTTGGGACAGGCTGATAATTCACCCCTCCACTTT

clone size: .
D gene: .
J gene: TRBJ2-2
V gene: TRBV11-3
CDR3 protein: CASSLGQANTGELFF
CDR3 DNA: TGTGCCAGCAGCTTAGGACAGGCGAACACCGGGGAGCTGTTTTTT

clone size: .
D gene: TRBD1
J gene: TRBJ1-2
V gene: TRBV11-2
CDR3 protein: CASSQRYRDSYGYTF
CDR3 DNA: TGTGCCAGCAGTCAAAGATACCGGGACAGCTATGGCTACACCTTC

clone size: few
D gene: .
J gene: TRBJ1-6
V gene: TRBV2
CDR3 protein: CASSIRGDAYNSPLHF
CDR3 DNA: TGTGCCAGCAGTATCAGGGGAGATGCCTATAATTCACCCCTCCACTTT

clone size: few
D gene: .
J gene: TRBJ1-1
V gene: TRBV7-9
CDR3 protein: CASSLNAVTEAFF
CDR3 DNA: TGTGCCAGCAGCTTAAATGCGGTCACTGAAGCTTTCTTT

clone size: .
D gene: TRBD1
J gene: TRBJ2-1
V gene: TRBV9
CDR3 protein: CASSTDRGYEQFF
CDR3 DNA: TGTGCCAGCAGCACGGACAGGGGCTATGAGCAGTTCTTC

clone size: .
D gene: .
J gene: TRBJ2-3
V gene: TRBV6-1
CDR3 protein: CASSVERGTTDTQYF
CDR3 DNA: TGTGCCAGCAGTGTGGAGAGAGGAACCACAGATACGCAGTATTTT

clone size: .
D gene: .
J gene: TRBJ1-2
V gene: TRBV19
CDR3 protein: CASSSGLTGTYGYTF
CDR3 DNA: TGTGCCAGTAGTTCAGGACTTACAGGGACCTATGGCTACACCTTC

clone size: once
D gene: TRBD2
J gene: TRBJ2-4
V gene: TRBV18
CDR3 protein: CASSPRTSGGSTAKNIQYF
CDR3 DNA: TGTGCCAGCTCCCCTCGGACTAGCGGGGGGTCCACAGCCAAAAACATTCAGTACTTC

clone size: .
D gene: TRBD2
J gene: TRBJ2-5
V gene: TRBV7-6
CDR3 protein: CASSLLSGGGEGETQYF
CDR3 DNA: TGTGCCAGCAGCTTATTGAGCGGGGGGGGTGAGGGTGAGACCCAGTACTTC

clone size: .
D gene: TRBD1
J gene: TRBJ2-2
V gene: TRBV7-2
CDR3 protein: CASRQGITGELFF
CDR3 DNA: TGTGCCAGCAGACAGGGGATCACCGGGGAGCTGTTTTTT

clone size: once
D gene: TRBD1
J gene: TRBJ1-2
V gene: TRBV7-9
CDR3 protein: CASSLVQGWIGYTF
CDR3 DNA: TGTGCCAGCAGCTTAGTACAGGGGTGGATTGGCTACACCTTC

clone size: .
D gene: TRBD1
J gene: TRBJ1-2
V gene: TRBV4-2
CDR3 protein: CASSHPGQGYGYTF
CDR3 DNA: TGTGCCAGCAGCCACCCCGGACAGGGCTATGGCTACACCTTC